Listed here are 11 T cell receptor beta chains from one sample, sequenced in a study of blood T cell repertoires in COVID-19. Method: immunoSEQ multiplex PCR; TCRdb's copy keeps in-frame clones and lacks some. The sample has almost 90,000 clones, about 90% seen once. Sequencing was done on a sample of peripheral blood. The receptors come from a man aged 18 to 30 with COVID-19, enrolled during active disease.

The chain carries TRBV18 and TRBJ1-3; D ambiguous. The V gene lost 3 bases and the J gene lost 2 bases, with 14 bases spanning the gap. Germline CDR1 is KGHSH and CDR2 is LQKENI. The CDR3 spans 16 residues. CDR3: CASSPPPGLTGNTIYF. The CDR3 coding sequence is TGTGCCAGCTCACCCCCCCCGGGGTTGACTGGAAACACCATATATTTT.

V usage is TRBV27 and J usage is TRBJ2-1; D is possibly TRBD1 (5 bases). Trimming left V 7 bases short and J 7 bases short, with 14 bases between. The germline V gene encodes CDR1 MNHEY and CDR2 SMNVEV (reference sequence). The CDR3 covers 13 residues. The CDR3 DNA reads as TGTGCCAGCAATCAGGGTCTGAGGAATGAGCAGTTCTTC. Translating gives CASNQGLRNEQFF.

The chain carries TRBV18 and TRBJ2-6, with D possibly TRBD1 on 6 matching bases. V was cut by 1 base and J by 0 bases, with 19 bases left in between. Germline V gives CDR1 KGHSH, CDR2 LQKENI. The CDR3 consists of 20 residues. The CDR3 is CASSPLYRASQLSGANVLTF. The CDR3 DNA follows: TGTGCCAGCTCACCACTGTACAGGGCTAGTCAGCTCTCTGGGGCCAACGTCCTGACTTTC.

The rearrangement links TRBV7-2 to TRBJ2-7; no reliable D call. Germline-derived CDR1 and CDR2 are SGHTA and FQGNSA. V gave up 4 bases and J gave up 0 bases, with 10 bases separating them. The CDR3 has 14 amino acids. The CDR3 DNA reads TGTGCCAGCAGCTCTATAAAGAGCTCCTACGAGCAGTACTTC. It encodes CASSSIKSSYEQYF.

The V gene is TRBV6-6, the J gene TRBJ1-1; D may be TRBD1 (6 bases). In germline, CDR1 is MNHNY, CDR2 SVGAGI (reference sequence). Trimming stripped 4 bases from V and 3 bases from J, with 9 bases between. The CDR3 is 13 amino acids. CDR3 in DNA: TGTGCCAGCAGTTCCTGGACAGACACTGAAGCTTTCTTT. This gives the protein CASSSWTDTEAFF.

This CDR3 is CASSLSGLAGGEQYF. CDR3 DNA: TGTGCCAGCAGTTTATCGGGACTAGCGGGGGGTGAGCAGTACTTC. This chain uses TRBV28 with TRBJ2-7; 15 bases match TRBD2. Germline loops: CDR1 MDHEN, CDR2 SYDVKM. V trimming: 1 base; J trimming: 7 bases; junction bases outside the gene matches: 2. The CDR3 runs 15 residues.

The chain carries TRBV2 and TRBJ2-7; TRBD2 matches at 9 bases. Germline V lookup: CDR1 SNHLY, CDR2 FYNNEI. This CDR3 comprises 15 residues. J was trimmed by 2 bases and V by 5 bases; bases with no gene match: 7. The CDR3 nucleotides read TGTGCCAGCAGTCCCTTAGCGGGAGCGACCTACGAGCAGTACTTC. Translated, it gives CASSPLAGATYEQYF.

The chain uses TRBV28 and TRBJ1-2; D is perhaps TRBD1 (6 bases). Trimming removed 7 bases at V and 2 bases at J, with 11 bases between. The CDR3 extends over 13 amino acids. Germline CDR1 MDHEN, CDR2 SYDVKM. CDR3 nucleotides: TGTGCCAGCAAGACGGGGGGCAACTATGGCTACACCTTC. Translated: CASKTGGNYGYTF.

The chain recombines TRBV25-1 with TRBJ1-1, with a tentative D call TRBD1 (5 bases). From germline, CDR1 is MGHDK and CDR2 SYGVNS. V was pared by 8 bases and J by 5 bases, with 21 bases between. The CDR3 length is 15 residues. CDR3 coding DNA: TGTGCCAGCGGGGGGTTGACGAGTTCGAATACTGAAGCTTTCTTT. Its translation: CASGGLTSSNTEAFF.

As to this clone: This specimen includes other DNA sequences encoding the same CDR3. The V gene is TRBV5-1, the J gene TRBJ2-7; D is ambiguous. The germline gives CDR1 SGHRS, CDR2 YFSETQ. This CDR3 region has 13 residues. Trimming took off 0 bases at V and 3 bases at J, with 7 bases between the two ends. The CDR3 protein is CASSLAGSYEQYF. The CDR3 nucleotides are TGCGCCAGCAGCTTGGCCGGTAGCTACGAGCAGTACTTC.

The V and J genes are TRBV19 and TRBJ2-5, with D possibly matching TRBD2 (5 bases). The CDR3 is 17 amino acids. The ends were cut back, 2 bases at V and 0 bases at J, with 16 bases in the middle. Per germline, CDR1 LNHDA and CDR2 SQIVND (reference sequence). The CDR3 DNA reads TGTGCCAGTAGTATAACGGGATTCGGGCTGTACCAAGAGACCCAGTACTTC. Its protein is CASSITGFGLYQETQYF.